Described below is a single T cell receptor beta chain sequence and its context. Antigen specificity is unknown. The junction had 7 bases not matched to a gene; V was cut back by 1 base and J by 6 bases. The germline V gene has CDR1 SGHTA and CDR2 FQGNSA. The CDR3 covers 15 residues. Every bit of the isolated RNA underwent reverse transcription, so sequencing read expressed TCRB transcripts. Sequencing used immunoSEQ multiplex PCR; TCRdb keeps in-frame clones, though not all of them. The profile shows 250,000 to 350,000 clones, about 15% of them singletons. The record originates from a study of beta chain features in type 1 diabetes. Notes on the study in general: Researchers report that Type 1 diabetes patients had moderately but significantly shorter TCRB CDR3s across all four CD4+ subsets. The study found that naive, central memory and Treg TCRB repertoires appeared more similar in patients than in healthy donors.

The J gene is TRBJ1-1, the V gene TRBV7-2, with 8 bases that match TRBD1. This sequence originates from a man aged 18 to 30 with type 1 diabetes. What was sequenced was naive CD4+ T cells from blood. The CDR3 loop is CASSLVATGASEAFF. The CDR3 DNA follows: TGTGCCAGCAGCTTAGTCGCGACAGGGGCGTCTGAAGCTTTCTTT.